The present T cell receptor (beta chain) was sequenced within a study of T cell responses to AZD1222 COVID-19 vaccine. The V gene's germline CDR1 is MDHEN and CDR2 SYDVKM. This CDR3 has 13 amino acids. The V gene lost 3 bases and the J gene lost 4 bases, with 4 bases spanning the gap. Findings and limits, study-wide: Females made up more of the donors, who were largely white British, and clonal diversity may have come out too low.

Clones were sequenced by immunoSEQ multiplex PCR, and TCRdb holds only the in-frame ones, with some missing. The sample lists about 93,000 clones; roughly 86% were seen once. Of note for this clone: What it binds is unknown.

The sample in question was peripheral blood, obtained on day 0 of MenACWY control vaccination. This chain uses TRBV28 with TRBJ2-6; D call uncertain. This sequence was found in an adult in good health. The CDR3 DNA reads TGTGCCAGCAGTTTTGGAGGGGCCAACGTCCTGACTTTC. Its protein is CASSFGGANVLTF.